This record covers a single T cell receptor (beta chain). Antigen unknown. This sample is drawn from a study of cytomegalovirus exposure and HLA in healthy donors. Study in general: Earlier results showed 120 million or so unique TCR beta sequences derived from roughly 180 million T cells.

Every donor was a healthy person donating bone marrow. Study-wide results and caveats: Likely technical artifact: a cluster of highly shared sequence variants.

The primer mix had 60 Vbeta and 13 Jbeta primers. The table came from immunoSEQ multiplex PCR; TCRdb's copy has only in-frame clones and leaves some out. In all, the sample yields 95,000 to 150,000 clones. The sequenced material came from PBMCs. The receptor comes from a man aged 18 to 30 in good health and CMV-seronegative.

CDR3 nucleotide sequence: TGTGCCAGCAGTCCCGCGAGTATCTCTGGGGCCAACGTCCTGACTTTC. Protein: CASSPASISGANVLTF. The chain joins TRBV27 to TRBJ2-6; the D is unclear. The ends were cut back, 5 bases at V and 0 bases at J, with 11 bases in the middle. The germline CDR1 and CDR2 sequences are MNHEY and SMNVEV (reference sequence). The CDR3 contains 16 residues.